What follows are 24 T cell receptor beta chains derived from one specimen sequenced in a study of neoadjuvant nivolumab and ipilimumab in lung cancer. Here immunoSEQ multiplex PCR was the method, and the copy in TCRdb shows in-frame clones only, minus some. The sample has tens of thousands of clones; around 89% are singletons. Sequences were derived from blood, sampled before neoadjuvant nivolumab, alone or with ipilimumab. The receptor set was obtained from an adult with non-small cell lung cancer. Some clones in this sample may be carry-over from other donors' samples.

The CDR3 loop is CASSFTGGKGKDTQYF. CDR3 nucleotide sequence: TGTGCCAGCAGTTTTACAGGGGGCAAGGGGAAAGATACGCAGTATTTT. The chain employs TRBV11-2 and TRBJ2-3; 9 nucleotides match TRBD1. The CDR3 runs 16 residues. The V gene end was trimmed by 6 bases and the J gene end by 5 bases; junction bases not matched to a gene: 12. CDR1 and CDR2 (germline): SGHAT, FQNNGV.

The J gene is TRBJ2-2, the V gene TRBV27, with 7 bases identical to TRBD2. The CDR3 is made up of 15 amino acids. V dropped 6 bases and J dropped 4; count of bases not matched to a gene: 8. Germline CDR1 and CDR2: MNHEY and SMNVEV (reference sequence). CDR3: CASSPLAAGTGELFF. CDR3 in DNA: TGTGCCAGCAGCCCTCTAGCGGCCGGCACCGGGGAGCTGTTTTTT.

This clone was observed a single time. This chain joins TRBV2 and TRBJ1-5; TRBD1 matches 8 bases. The CDR3 contains 14 residues. In germline, CDR1 is SNHLY, CDR2 FYNNEI. V was pared by 4 bases and J by 4 bases, with 3 bases of the junction left unmatched. The CDR3 sequence: CASSGTGGNQPQHF. In nucleotides, the CDR3 is TGTGCCAGCAGTGGAACAGGGGGAAATCAGCCCCAGCATTTT.

This clone showed up just a few times. The CDR3 DNA is TGTGCCAGCAGCTCCGGACTAGCGACCTACAATGAGCAGTTCTTC. Protein product: CASSSGLATYNEQFF. The rearrangement uses TRBV7-9 and TRBJ2-1; 9 bases agree with TRBD2. After removal of 4 bases from V and 2 bases from J, the junction contained 3 bases not matched to a gene. Per germline, CDR1 SEHNR and CDR2 FQNEAQ (reference sequence). The CDR3 has 15 residues. Based on the CDR3 plus reference TRBV7-9 and TRBJ2-1, the full variable domain is DTGVSQNPRHKITKRGQNVTFRCDPISEHNRLYWYRQTLGQGPEFLTYFQNEAQLEKSRLLSDRFSAERPKGSFSTLEIQRTEQGDSAMYLCASSSGLATYNEQFFGPGTRLTVL.

J is TRBJ1-1 and V is TRBV6-5; D is undetermined. V gave up 6 bases and J gave up 7 bases, with 15 bases separating them. The CDR3 extends over 13 amino acids. The germline CDR1 and CDR2 sequences are MNHEY and SVGAGI. The CDR3: CASSPHSVGEAFF. The CDR3 DNA follows: TGTGCCAGCAGCCCTCATTCGGTGGGTGAAGCTTTCTTT.

The genes are TRBV5-1 and TRBJ2-6; 7 nucleotides agree with TRBD2. CDR1 and CDR2 (germline): SGHRS, YFSETQ. The CDR3 covers 16 residues. V trimming: 4 bases; J trimming: 1 base; junction bases outside the gene matches: 5. CDR3 amino acids: CASSPPLASGANVLTF. The DNA of the CDR3 is TGCGCCAGCAGCCCGCCACTAGCGTCTGGGGCCAACGTCCTGACTTTC.

The V and J genes are TRBV10-3 and TRBJ2-2; 7 positions match TRBD1. This CDR3 spans 15 amino acids. Unmatched junction bases numbered 4, after V lost 3 bases and J lost 3 bases. Germline-derived CDR1 and CDR2 are ENHRY and SYGVKD. In DNA form, the CDR3 reads TGTGCCATCAGTGAACGCACAGGGGACACCGGGGAGCTGTTTTTT. It specifies CAISERTGDTGELFF.

The chain couples TRBV9 to TRBJ2-7; 8 nucleotides match TRBD1. This CDR3 spans 14 amino acids. CDR1 is SGDLS and CDR2 is YYNGEE in the germline V gene. V lost 0 bases to trimming and J lost 7 bases; unmatched junction nucleotides: 6. The CDR3 DNA is TGTGCCAGCAGCGTAGAGGCAGGGGGCGATGAGCAGTACTTC. This sequence encodes CASSVEAGGDEQYF.

This chain links TRBV7-6 with TRBJ2-7; TRBD2 matches at 7 bases. From germline, CDR1 is SGHVS and CDR2 FNYEAQ. The CDR3 covers 14 residues. V dropped 6 bases and J dropped 2; count of bases not matched to a gene: 7. The CDR3 loop is CASRPAGGTYEQYF. DNA of the CDR3: TGTGCCAGCAGACCGGCCGGGGGGACCTACGAGCAGTACTTC. Full variable domain (rest looked up from reference TRBV7-6 and TRBJ2-7): GAGVSQSPRYKVTKRGQDVALRCDPISGHVSLYWYRQALGQGPEFLTYFNYEAQQDKSGLPNDRFSAERPEGSISTLTIQRTEQRDSAMYRCASRPAGGTYEQYFGPGTRLTVT.

The rearrangement joins TRBV18 to TRBJ2-5, with 10 bases lining up with TRBD1. Germline V gene lookup returns CDR1 KGHSH and CDR2 LQKENI. Germline trimming cut 6 bases from V and 5 bases from J; bases unmatched to any gene: 12. The CDR3 is 16 amino acids. The CDR3 here is CASSPSMGQGTETQYF. The CDR3 DNA is TGTGCCAGCTCCCCAAGTATGGGACAGGGGACGGAGACCCAGTACTTC.

V usage is TRBV4-1 and J usage is TRBJ2-1; the match to TRBD2 covers 13 bases. Germline values: CDR1 MGHRA, CDR2 YSYEKL. The CDR3 consists of 18 residues. The V gene end was trimmed by 4 bases and the J gene end by 1 base; junction bases not matched to a gene: 7. The CDR3 loop is CASSRGTSGIGSYNEQFF. The CDR3 bases are TGCGCCAGCAGCCGGGGGACTAGCGGGATCGGGTCCTACAATGAGCAGTTCTTC.

CDR3 loop: CAWSPGLEYNEQFF. The CDR3 DNA reads as TGTGCCTGGAGTCCCGGACTAGAGTACAATGAGCAGTTCTTC. The J gene is TRBJ2-1, the V gene TRBV30; 7 bases are a match to TRBD2. Germline V gene sequence: CDR1 GTSNPN, CDR2 SVGIG (reference sequence). Trimming at V came to 2 bases and at J to 4 bases, leaving 5 bases not matched to a gene. There are 14 residues in the CDR3.

The rearrangement links TRBV10-2 to TRBJ2-1; D is possibly TRBD2 (5 bases). The CDR3 spans 12 residues. V lost 8 bases, J lost 8 bases, and 13 bases lay in between. Germline V lookup: CDR1 WSHSY, CDR2 SAAADI. CDR3 in amino acids: CASLGSRDEQFF. The CDR3 DNA sequence: TGCGCCAGCCTGGGGAGTAGGGATGAGCAGTTCTTC.

V and J are TRBV18 and TRBJ2-3; 10 nucleotides match TRBD1. The CDR3 consists of 16 residues. The V segment lost 4 bases and the J segment 0 bases; nucleotides outside the gene matches: 4. Germline V gives CDR1 KGHSH, CDR2 LQKENI. The CDR3 is CASSRWTGGSTDTQYF. The CDR3 DNA sequence: TGTGCCAGCTCACGATGGACAGGGGGGAGCACAGATACGCAGTATTTT.

The V and J genes are TRBV6-1 and TRBJ1-4; D gene ambiguous. Trimming stripped 0 bases from V and 11 bases from J, with 13 bases between. This CDR3 spans 14 amino acids. Germline lookup yields CDR1 MNHNS and CDR2 SASEGT. The CDR3 sequence: CASSEALTGSKLFF. In nucleotides, the CDR3 is TGTGCCAGCAGTGAAGCTTTGACGGGGAGTAAACTGTTTTTT.

The chain uses TRBV11-2 and TRBJ2-1; the D gene is possibly TRBD2 (6 bases). Germline assignment: CDR1 SGHAT and CDR2 FQNNGV. The V end was cut by 3 bases, the J end by 6 bases, with 15 bases between. The CDR3 runs 15 residues. Here the CDR3 reads CASSFTRGTPNEQFF. As DNA, the CDR3 is TGTGCCAGCAGCTTTACGCGGGGTACCCCCAATGAGCAGTTCTTC.

The chain has TRBV29-1 and TRBJ2-1, with 11 bases aligning to TRBD1. Trimming removed 6 bases from V and 8 bases from J; junction bases left unmatched: 24. The CDR3 totals 19 residues. Germline V lookup: CDR1 SQVTM, CDR2 ANQGSEA. In DNA, the CDR3 is TGCAGCGTGGAGGACAGGGGGCGAACACCGGGACTAGCAATGCATGAGCAGTTCTTC. Amino acids: CSVEDRGRTPGLAMHEQFF.

This rearrangement joins TRBV5-4 to TRBJ2-7, with 7 bases aligning to TRBD2. Germline V gene sequence: CDR1 SGHNT, CDR2 YYREEE (reference sequence). With 0 bases clipped from V and 5 bases from J, the junction kept 5 bases outside the gene matches. This CDR3 region has 14 residues. The CDR3 loop reads CASSLGGSVDEQYF. CDR3 nucleotide sequence: TGTGCCAGCAGCTTGGGCGGGAGTGTCGACGAGCAGTACTTC.

The DNA of the CDR3 is TGTGCCAGCAGCTTAGGGGACAGGGGACATACTGAAGCTTTCTTT. Amino acid sequence: CASSLGDRGHTEAFF. The chain recombines TRBV7-9 with TRBJ1-1, with TRBD1 identical over 10 bases. The CDR3 sequence is 15 residues long. V gave up 1 base and J gave up 5 bases; unmatched junction bases: 4. CDR1 is SEHNR, CDR2 FQNEAQ, per germline (reference sequence).

This sequence joins TRBV30 and TRBJ1-2, with D tentatively TRBD1 (5 bases). The ends were cut back, 0 bases at V and 5 bases at J, with 7 bases in the middle. The CDR3 covers 12 residues. Germline lookup yields CDR1 GTSNPN and CDR2 SVGIG (reference sequence). The CDR3 DNA follows: TGTGCCTGGAGTGTGTGGACATATGGCTACACCTTC. This translates into CAWSVWTYGYTF.

This clone was seen only once. V and J are TRBV5-4 and TRBJ1-5, with a possible D match to TRBD1 (5 bases). Germline lookup yields CDR1 SGHNT and CDR2 YYREEE (reference sequence). The V gene lost 4 bases and the J gene lost 3 bases, with 17 bases spanning the gap. CDR3 length equals 16 residues. In nucleotides, the CDR3 is TGTGCCAGCAGCCCTGCGCCGGGGGAGGTCAATCAGCCCCAGCATTTT. Amino acid sequence: CASSPAPGEVNQPQHF.

The chain couples TRBV11-3 to TRBJ2-3; D may be TRBD1 (6 bases). Germline assignment: CDR1 SGHNT and CDR2 YENEEA. The CDR3 contains 15 residues. Trimming shortened V by 1 base and J by 0 bases, and 8 bases separated the two germline ends. The CDR3 DNA reads as TGTGCCAGCAGCTTAGTGAGGGGGAGCACAGATACGCAGTATTTT. Translation: CASSLVRGSTDTQYF.

This chain connects TRBV7-9 to TRBJ1-2, with D uncertain. The length of the CDR3 is 12 residues. The V end lost 5 bases, the J end lost 1 base, and 5 bases lay between the germline ends. In germline, CDR1 is SEHNR, CDR2 FQNEAQ (reference sequence). CDR3 in DNA: TGTGCCAGCAGCCGGATTAACTATGGCTACACCTTC. It is translated as CASSRINYGYTF.

The chain uses TRBV6-1 and TRBJ2-7; D is perhaps TRBD1 or TRBD2 (6 bases each). The germline V gene has CDR1 MNHNS and CDR2 SASEGT. V shed 4 bases and J shed 2 bases, with 18 bases lying between them. The CDR3 loop spans 16 amino acids. The CDR3 spells CASSVEGGFDTYEQYF. In DNA, the CDR3 is TGTGCCAGCAGTGTCGAGGGGGGATTTGACACCTACGAGCAGTACTTC.